This T cell receptor beta chain was recovered during a study of OX40 agonist ivuxolimab in advanced cancers. Whole-study findings and limits: Dosing at 0.1 to 3.0 mg/kg was accompanied by clonal expansion of CD4+ and CD8+ blood T cells by week 6.

The CDR3 has 17 amino acids. V dropped 0 bases and J dropped 2 bases, with 14 bases sitting between them. Germline CDR1 and CDR2: LGHNT and FRNRAP. Only in-frame clones appear in the TCRdb table, and some are missing; sequencing was by immunoSEQ multiplex PCR. The data contain 90,000 to 100,000 clones, 75% to 90% of them singletons. Concerning this clone itself: Its antigen is not identified.

This chain links TRBV12-5 with TRBJ1-3; D is ambiguous. This clonotype was sampled from an adult with an advanced solid tumor such as melanoma, head and neck, liver or kidney cancer. The specimen was CD4+ or CD8+ T cells sorted from blood, collected in a trial of the OX40 agonist ivuxolimab. The CDR3, as DNA: TGTGCTAGTGGTTTGGTACGTCTCAGCGATACTGGAAACACCATATATTTT. It translates to CASGLVRLSDTGNTIYF. Drawing the rest from reference TRBV12-5 and TRBJ1-3, the complete variable domain is DARVTQTPRHKVTEMGQEVTMRCQPILGHNTVFWYRQTMMQGLELLAYFRNRAPLDDSGMPKDRFSAEMPDATLATLKIQPSEPRDSAVYFCASGLVRLSDTGNTIYFGEGSWLTVV.